The 20 T cell receptor beta chains reported below all come from one sample, sequenced in a study of blood T cell repertoires in COVID-19. Profiled with immunoSEQ multiplex PCR; TCRdb holds only in-frame clones, not every one. The table lists fewer than 100,000 clones, roughly nine tenths of them singletons. The sample consisted of peripheral blood. These receptors were collected from a man older than 75 in a cohort sampled during active COVID-19.

This clone has more than one count but fewer than ten. The J gene is TRBJ1-5, the V gene TRBV29-1; D not certain. Germline CDR1 reads SQVTM; CDR2 reads ANQGSEA. The CDR3 covers 12 residues. Trimming removed 7 bases at V and 3 bases at J, with 10 bases between. The CDR3 reads CSAVDTNQPQHF. Here the CDR3 DNA reads TGCAGCGCAGTCGACACCAATCAGCCCCAGCATTTT.

The CDR3 is CASRTGLAGDLQFF. The DNA for the CDR3 is TGTGCCAGCAGAACGGGACTAGCGGGGGATCTACAGTTCTTC. V is TRBV7-2 and J is TRBJ2-1, with 14 bases that match TRBD2. CDR1 SGHTA and CDR2 FQGNSA come from the germline V gene. The CDR3 extends over 14 amino acids. V was clipped by 6 bases and J by 13 bases; unmatched bases: 8.

This chain uses TRBV7-2 with TRBJ2-1; 12 bases are a match to TRBD2. J gave up 9 bases and V 7 bases, and 10 bases lay outside the gene matches. CDR3 length: 15 amino acids. From germline, CDR1 is SGHTA and CDR2 FQGNSA. The CDR3 is CASTPRLAGGGEQFF. The CDR3 region has the DNA TGTGCCAGCACCCCCCGGCTAGCGGGGGGGGGTGAGCAGTTCTTC.

J is TRBJ2-5 and V is TRBV18; D perhaps matches TRBD2 (6 bases). The germline V and J ends were trimmed by 2 bases and 4 bases, with 17 bases remaining between them. The CDR3 has 16 amino acids. CDR1 KGHSH and CDR2 LQKENI come from the germline V gene. The CDR3 nucleotides are TGTGCCAGCTCACCAATCCCGGGCCAGGGAGGAGAGACCCAGTACTTC. It encodes CASSPIPGQGGETQYF. Complete variable domain (other parts from reference TRBV18 and TRBJ2-5): NAGVMQNPRHLVRRRGQEARLRCSPMKGHSHVYWYRQLPEEGLKFMVYLQKENIIDESGMPKERFSAEFPKEGPSILRIQQVVRGDSAAYFCASSPIPGQGGETQYFGPGTRLLVL.

Here the CDR3 reads CASKARTAGETQYF. DNA for the CDR3: TGCGCCAGCAAGGCGAGGACCGCGGGAGAGACCCAGTACTTC. This chain joins TRBV5-1 and TRBJ2-5, with D maybe TRBD2 (5 bases). The CDR3 length is 14 residues. The V and J ends lost 6 bases and 4 bases respectively, with 16 bases between them. Looked up from germline, CDR1 is SGHRS and CDR2 is YFSETQ.

This chain joins TRBV6-5 and TRBJ1-2; a weak D match, TRBD1 (5 bases). Germline lookup yields CDR1 MNHEY and CDR2 SVGAGI. The CDR3 length is 14 residues. V lost 7 bases and J lost 4, with 16 bases in between. This chain's CDR3 is CASTLGVGLYGYTF. CDR3 DNA: TGTGCCAGCACGTTGGGAGTGGGACTCTATGGCTACACCTTC.

The genes are TRBV11-2 and TRBJ2-6; D is perhaps TRBD1 (6 bases). V was pared by 5 bases and J by 0 bases, with 14 bases between. CDR1 and CDR2 from the germline V gene are SGHAT and FQNNGV. CDR3 length: 17 amino acids. CDR3 amino acids: CASSLTGRSSGANVLTF. CDR3 DNA: TGTGCCAGCAGCCTGACAGGCAGAAGCTCTGGGGCCAACGTCCTGACTTTC.

This chain joins TRBV5-1 and TRBJ2-7; the D gene is possibly TRBD1 (5 bases). V was cut by 0 bases and J by 0 bases, with 7 bases left in between. The CDR3 is 14 amino acids. From germline, CDR1 is SGHRS and CDR2 YFSETQ. The CDR3 region has the DNA TGCGCCAGCAGCTTGGTGACAGACTCCTACGAGCAGTACTTC. It specifies CASSLVTDSYEQYF.

The CDR3 protein is CASSDKQGFTGELFF. As DNA, the CDR3 is TGTGCCAGCAGTGACAAACAGGGATTCACCGGGGAGCTGTTTTTT. The chain links TRBV6-1 to TRBJ2-2, with D tentatively TRBD1 (6 bases). Trimming pared 3 bases from V and 4 bases from J, leaving 12 bases between. Looked up from germline, CDR1 is MNHNS and CDR2 is SASEGT. This CDR3 has 15 residues.

With respect to this clone: Other DNA sequences in the sample encode the same CDR3. The V gene is TRBV18, the J gene TRBJ1-1, with D unclear. Germline V gene sequence: CDR1 KGHSH, CDR2 LQKENI. Trimming left V 2 bases short and J 1 base short, with 8 bases between. The CDR3 length is 14 residues. The CDR3 DNA sequence: TGTGCCAGCTCACCATCTCGAGAGAACACTGAAGCTTTCTTT. Translation: CASSPSRENTEAFF.

The chain joins TRBV28 to TRBJ2-7; D may be TRBD1 (6 bases). This CDR3 contains 13 residues. Trimming cost V 10 bases and J 2 bases, with 15 bases left between them. The germline V gene encodes CDR1 MDHEN and CDR2 SYDVKM. The CDR3: CATLDSFTYEQYV. CDR3 sequence (DNA): TGTGCCACACTGGACAGCTTTACCTACGAGCAGTACGTC.

J is TRBJ2-3 and V is TRBV7-9; 11 bases match TRBD2. The CDR3 length is 15 residues. Germline CDR1 and CDR2: SEHNR and FQNEAQ (reference sequence). Trimming cost V 7 bases and J 4 bases; bases outside gene matches: 7. The DNA of the CDR3 is TGTGCCAGCACATTAGCGGGGGGGCTCGCAGATACGCAGTATTTT. This gives the protein CASTLAGGLADTQYF.

This clone was observed a few times. The chain carries TRBV5-1 and TRBJ2-7; TRBD1 is a possible D gene (6 bases). The CDR3 extends over 14 amino acids. Trimming shortened V by 6 bases and J by 6 bases, and 19 bases separated the two germline ends. CDR1 and CDR2 (germline): SGHRS, YFSETQ. CDR3 region: CASTSANRVAEQYF. Written as DNA, the CDR3 is TGCGCCAGCACGTCCGCGAACAGGGTCGCCGAGCAGTACTTC. Complete variable domain (other parts from reference TRBV5-1 and TRBJ2-7): KAGVTQTPRYLIKTRGQQVTLSCSPISGHRSVSWYQQTPGQGLQFLFEYFSETQRNKGNFPGRFSGRQFSNSRSEMNVSTLELGDSALYLCASTSANRVAEQYFGPGTRLTVT.

The chain is built from TRBV5-6 and TRBJ2-5; 9 bases are a match to TRBD1. This CDR3 is 15 amino acids long. Trimming at V came to 1 base and at J to 2 bases, leaving 3 bases not matched to a gene. Germline-derived CDR1 and CDR2 are SGHDT and YYEEEE. CDR3 residues: CASSLQQGAQETQYF. CDR3 nucleotide sequence: TGTGCCAGCAGCTTGCAACAGGGGGCTCAAGAGACCCAGTACTTC.

The chain links TRBV6-5 to TRBJ2-7; 9 bases are a match to TRBD1. Germline V gene data show CDR1 as MNHEY and CDR2 as SVGAGI. Losses at the gene ends were 6 bases for V and 7 bases for J; bases not matched to a gene: 10. This CDR3 spans 14 amino acids. The CDR3 loop reads CASSLTRQGGEQYV. The CDR3 nucleotides are TGTGCCAGCAGCCTTACGCGACAGGGGGGAGAGCAGTACGTC.

The rearrangement uses TRBV2 and TRBJ1-3; TRBD1 might be the D (5 bases). Between the trimmed V and J ends, which lost 6 bases and 4 bases, there was a span of 13 bases. The CDR3 contains 14 residues. CDR1 is SNHLY and CDR2 is FYNNEI in the germline V gene. Here the CDR3 DNA reads TGTGCCAGCAGGAAGGACATCATGGGAAACACCATATATTTT. It is translated as CASRKDIMGNTIYF.

The chain uses TRBV18 and TRBJ2-4; possibly TRBD2 for D (6 bases). V was trimmed by 2 bases and J by 0 bases, leaving 20 bases between them. In germline, CDR1 is KGHSH, CDR2 LQKENI. The CDR3 has 19 amino acids. CDR3 nucleotides: TGTGCCAGCTCACCAGGGGCCCTAGCGTCAAACTTAGCCAAAAACATTCAGTACTTC. It yields the protein CASSPGALASNLAKNIQYF. The full variable domain, in which reference TRBV18 and TRBJ2-4 provide the parts outside the CDR3, is NAGVMQNPRHLVRRRGQEARLRCSPMKGHSHVYWYRQLPEEGLKFMVYLQKENIIDESGMPKERFSAEFPKEGPSILRIQQVVRGDSAAYFCASSPGALASNLAKNIQYFGAGTRLSVL.

This chain uses TRBV5-1 with TRBJ2-4; 8 positions match TRBD1. Germline CDR1 is SGHRS and CDR2 is YFSETQ. This CDR3 region has 15 residues. The V gene end was trimmed by 0 bases and the J gene end by 8 bases; junction bases not matched to a gene: 7. The CDR3 is CASSLEQGVSDIQYF. DNA for the CDR3: TGCGCCAGCAGCTTGGAACAGGGGGTCTCGGACATTCAGTACTTC.

This clone came up once. The chain has TRBV20-1 and TRBJ1-2; D gene uncertain. CDR1 is DFQATT, CDR2 SNEGSKA, per germline (reference sequence). The CDR3 totals 11 residues. V was trimmed by 5 bases and J by 4 bases, leaving 8 bases between them. CDR3 nucleotide sequence: TGCAGTGCTCCGGAGGCCTATGGCTACACCTTC. Its translation is CSAPEAYGYTF.

This clone turned up a few times. The V and J genes are TRBV3-1 (or the pseudogene TRBV3-2) and TRBJ1-1; D call uncertain. The germline V gene has CDR1 LGHDT and CDR2 YNNKEL (reference sequence). Trimming removed 3 bases from V and 1 base from J, with 9 bases in between. The CDR3 runs 14 residues. This CDR3 reads CASSHNTPNTEAFF. CDR3 sequence (DNA): TGTGCCAGCAGCCATAACACACCGAACACTGAAGCTTTCTTT.